The 21 T cell receptor beta chains reported below all come from one sample, sequenced in a study of T-cell memory formation after mild COVID-19. Each CDR3 protein is one row after TCRdb ran MiXCR on the 5' RACE reads. The sample carries approximately 270,000 distinct CDR3 sequences, 15% to 20% recorded once. What was sequenced was PBMCs or a T cell subset sorted from them (not recorded which). The source is a man aged 18 to 30 who had mild COVID-19 (a few samples of this study predate the infection). Cell type and time point are not known.

V gene TRBV5-8 combines with J gene TRBJ1-5; 8 bases line up with TRBD1. Germline V gene lookup returns CDR1 SGHTS and CDR2 YDEGEE. The CDR3 has 14 amino acids. Trimming removed 9 bases from V and 2 bases from J; junction bases left unmatched: 7. The CDR3: CAIDRGGGNQPQHF. The CDR3 DNA follows: TGTGCCATTGACAGGGGAGGAGGCAATCAGCCCCAGCATTTT.

CDR3 region: CSVESSRADTQYF. The CDR3 coding sequence is TGCAGCGTTGAAAGTAGCCGTGCAGATACGCAGTATTTT. The rearrangement links TRBV29-1 to TRBJ2-3; D remains unclear. The germline gives CDR1 SQVTM, CDR2 ANQGSEA. V lost 2 bases and J lost 4, with 10 bases in between. CDR3 length equals 13 residues.

With regard to this clonotype: Its ends do not fully match the called genes, so a read error is possible. J is TRBJ2-5 and V is TRBV7-8; D possibly corresponds to TRBD2 (6 bases). Per the germline V gene, CDR1 is SGHVS and CDR2 is FQNEAQ. This CDR3 comprises 11 residues. In DNA form, the CDR3 reads TGTGCCAGCAGCGCGGACTACCTGGGGGGTTTC. It yields the protein CASSADYLGGF.

This clonotype was recorded many times. This rearrangement joins TRBV12-3 or TRBV12-4 to TRBJ2-2; D tentatively fits TRBD1 or TRBD2 (7 bases each). The CDR3 totals 17 residues. V lost 5 bases and J 2 bases, leaving 18 bases between the germline ends. CDR3 bases: TGTGCCAGCAGTCCCTCAGGGGGGGAGATCAACACCGGGGAGCTGTTTTTT. Translated, it gives CASSPSGGEINTGELFF.

This clonotype was seen a handful of times. The V and J genes are TRBV15 and TRBJ2-5; D not certain. The CDR3 covers 13 residues. Germline assignment: CDR1 LNHNV and CDR2 YYDKDF (reference sequence). V gave up 0 bases and J gave up 0 bases, with 2 bases separating them. The CDR3 region is CATSRDNQETQYF. In DNA form, the CDR3 reads TGTGCCACCAGCAGAGATAACCAAGAGACCCAGTACTTC.

The chain joins TRBV4-3 to TRBJ1-2, with D possibly TRBD1 on 5 matching bases. V dropped 1 base and J dropped 8 bases, with 20 bases sitting between them. Germline lookup yields CDR1 LGHNA and CDR2 YSLEER. The CDR3 sequence is 16 residues long. CDR3 in DNA: TGCGCCAGCAGCCAAGTGGGGATAGGGGCGTTCTTGGGCTACACCTTC. Residues: CASSQVGIGAFLGYTF.

J is TRBJ2-7 and V is TRBV12-3 or TRBV12-4; D is unclear. The V and J ends lost 6 bases and 9 bases respectively, with 18 bases between them. The CDR3 extends over 13 amino acids. The CDR3 is CASSLNDGERQYV. In nucleotides, the CDR3 is TGTGCCAGCAGCTTAAACGACGGCGAACGGCAGTACGTC.

This rearrangement joins TRBV10-1 to TRBJ1-1; D call uncertain. This CDR3 is built from 12 residues. CDR1 and CDR2 from the germline V gene are WNHNN and SYGVQD (reference sequence). Trimming took off 3 bases at V and 8 bases at J, with 10 bases between the two ends. This chain's CDR3 is CASSDMGREAFF. CDR3 nucleotides: TGCGCCAGCAGTGATATGGGAAGAGAAGCTTTCTTT.

The chain carries TRBV12-3 or TRBV12-4 and TRBJ1-1; maybe TRBD1 (6 bases). The ends were cut back, 5 bases at V and 5 bases at J, with 15 bases in the middle. CDR3 size: 14 residues. This CDR3 reads CASSPRAGETEAFF. DNA for the CDR3: TGTGCCAGCAGTCCCCGGGCAGGGGAAACTGAAGCTTTCTTT.

This clonotype has only a few counts. The chain joins TRBV7-8 to TRBJ2-3; 15 bases fit TRBD2. V was clipped by 3 bases and J by 4 bases; unmatched bases: 5. The CDR3 contains 17 residues. CDR1 SGHVS and CDR2 FQNEAQ come from the germline V gene. The CDR3 here is CASSFGLAGGSADTQYF. As DNA, the CDR3 is TGTGCCAGCAGCTTTGGACTAGCGGGGGGGAGTGCAGATACGCAGTATTTT.

This clonotype has only a few counts. The chain has TRBV7-9 and TRBJ2-3; D is ambiguous. Trimming left V 2 bases short and J 4 bases short, with 4 bases between. This CDR3 has 12 amino acids. Germline assignment: CDR1 SEHNR and CDR2 FQNEAQ (reference sequence). This CDR3 is CASSLRPDTQYF. CDR3 DNA sequence: TGTGCCAGCAGCTTACGGCCAGATACGCAGTATTTT.

J is TRBJ2-7 and V is TRBV19, with 9 bases lining up with TRBD1. The CDR3 covers 15 residues. With 5 bases clipped from V and 1 base from J, the junction kept 6 bases outside the gene matches. Per the germline V gene, CDR1 is LNHDA and CDR2 is SQIVND (reference sequence). CDR3 sequence: CASSEGQGRSYEQYF. The CDR3 DNA is TGTGCCAGTAGTGAGGGACAGGGACGTTCCTACGAGCAGTACTTC.

This clonotype was detected only a few times. The chain recombines TRBV7-9 with TRBJ2-3; 11 nucleotides line up with TRBD2. J gave up 1 base and V 6 bases, and 3 bases lay outside the gene matches. Germline lookup yields CDR1 SEHNR and CDR2 FQNEAQ (reference sequence). The CDR3 consists of 15 residues. CDR3 DNA sequence: TGTGCCAGCAGGGTACTAGCGGGGGGCACAGATACGCAGTATTTT. Translating gives CASRVLAGGTDTQYF.

V and J are TRBV5-4 and TRBJ1-1, with D possibly TRBD1 on 6 matching bases. The CDR3 covers 15 residues. The germline V and J ends were trimmed by 0 bases and 0 bases, with 9 bases remaining between them. From germline, CDR1 is SGHNT and CDR2 YYREEE (reference sequence). As DNA, the CDR3 is TGTGCCAGCAGCTTGGCAGGGGTGATGAACACTGAAGCTTTCTTT. It encodes CASSLAGVMNTEAFF.

The table lists this clonotype with a few counts. CDR3 sequence: CASSPRTGTETQYF. The CDR3 nucleotides are TGTGCCAGCAGTCCGAGGACAGGGACGGAGACCCAGTACTTC. This chain links TRBV12-3 or TRBV12-4 with TRBJ2-5; the match to TRBD1 covers 8 bases. With 5 bases clipped from V and 5 bases from J, the junction kept 7 bases outside the gene matches. The CDR3 runs 14 residues.

The chain joins TRBV5-8 to TRBJ2-2; TRBD1 matches at 8 bases. This CDR3 region has 14 residues. With V trimmed by 0 bases and J by 7 bases, 2 bases remained unmatched. Germline loops: CDR1 SGHTS, CDR2 YDEGEE. Written as DNA, the CDR3 is TGTGCCAGCAGCTTGGACAGGGGGAACGGGGAGCTGTTTTTT. Its translation: CASSLDRGNGELFF.

This clonotype was seen a few times. This chain links TRBV7-2 with TRBJ2-7; tentatively, D is TRBD1 (7 bases). Germline V gives CDR1 SGHTA, CDR2 FQGNSA. Deletions cut 5 bases from V and 4 bases from J, with 15 bases between. This CDR3 spans 14 amino acids. In DNA, the CDR3 is TGTGCCAGCAGCCTCCAGGAGGGGGCGTACGAGCAGTACTTC. It codes for CASSLQEGAYEQYF.

This chain links TRBV6-1 with TRBJ2-3, with 10 bases aligning to TRBD2. Trimming took 7 bases from V and 5 from J; bases not matched to a gene: 12. This CDR3 is built from 16 residues. Per germline, CDR1 MNHNS and CDR2 SASEGT. The CDR3 reads CASTVASGGWGDTQYF. The CDR3 DNA follows: TGTGCCAGCACTGTCGCTAGCGGGGGATGGGGAGATACGCAGTATTTT.

In its sample, this clonotype was seen a few times. J is TRBJ2-5 and V is TRBV29-1, with 7 bases lining up with TRBD1. CDR1 and CDR2 (germline): SQVTM, ANQGSEA. This CDR3 has 11 residues. Trimming removed 7 bases from V and 2 bases from J; junction bases left unmatched: 1. CDR3 nucleotides: TGCAGCGGCAGGGGGCAAGAGACCCAGTACTTC. Encoded protein: CSGRGQETQYF. Using reference TRBV29-1 and TRBJ2-5 for the parts outside the CDR3, the full variable domain is SAVISQKPSRDICQRGTSLTIQCQVDSQVTMMFWYRQQPGQSLTLIATANQGSEATYESGFVIDKFPISRPNLTFSTLTVSNMSPEDSSIYLCSGRGQETQYFGPGTRLLVL.

This clonotype was recorded a few times. The chain has TRBV4-1 and TRBJ1-6; possible D gene TRBD1, 5 bases. Trimming removed 4 bases at V and 10 bases at J, with 20 bases between. In germline, CDR1 is MGHRA, CDR2 YSYEKL. This CDR3 comprises 16 residues. The chain's CDR3 is CASSRSFQGFGSPLHF. The CDR3 region has the DNA TGCGCCAGCAGCCGATCTTTCCAGGGATTTGGGTCACCCCTCCACTTT.

Only a few counts were recorded for this clonotype. The J gene is TRBJ2-2, the V gene TRBV10-2; tentatively, D is TRBD1 (6 bases). This CDR3 comprises 16 residues. V was trimmed by 4 bases and J by 3 bases, leaving 15 bases between them. Germline loops: CDR1 WSHSY, CDR2 SAAADI. CDR3 protein: CASSAGVGFDTGELFF. The CDR3 nucleotides are TGCGCCAGCAGTGCAGGGGTTGGGTTCGACACCGGGGAGCTGTTTTTT.